This is a list of T cell receptor beta chains from one sample in a study of technical replicates of blood from several donors. The data were produced by immunoSEQ multiplex PCR, yet TCRdb's version contains in-frame clones alone and is incomplete. The sample has about 80,000 clones, about 98% seen once. Sequenced material: T cells isolated from PBMCs. The receptor source for this set is a human donor in good health. Each CDR3 is given with its conserved first and last residue. A D gene is named only where the DNA matches it firmly.

J: TRBJ1-1; V: TRBV5-1; D: -; CDR3: CASSPLVYQVNTEAFF; DNA: TGCGCCAGCAGCCCTCTCGTTTATCAGGTGAACACTGAAGCTTTCTTT
J: TRBJ2-1; V: TRBV7-7; D: TRBD1; CDR3: CASSPPPTGAYNEQFF; DNA: TGTGCCAGCAGCCCCCCCCCGACAGGGGCCTACAATGAGCAGTTCTTC
J: TRBJ1-2; V: TRBV9; D: TRBD1; CDR3: CASSVGTGGFSGYTF; DNA: TGTGCCAGCAGCGTAGGGACAGGGGGCTTCTCTGGCTACACCTTC
J: TRBJ1-1; V: TRBV27; D: -; CDR3: CASSPFMNTEAFF; DNA: TGTGCCAGCAGTCCGTTTATGAACACTGAAGCTTTCTTT
J: TRBJ1-2; V: TRBV28; D: TRBD1; CDR3: CASSQGRRGEGYTF; DNA: TGTGCCAGCAGTCAGGGGCGCAGGGGGGAAGGCTACACCTTC
J: TRBJ1-3; V: TRBV7-6; D: -; CDR3: CASSPGGGSSGNTIYF; DNA: TGTGCCAGCAGCCCCGGGGGGGGTTCCTCTGGAAACACCATATATTTT
J: TRBJ2-1; V: TRBV15; D: TRBD2; CDR3: CATSREREGYNEQFF; DNA: TGTGCCACCAGCAGGGAGCGGGAGGGCTACAATGAGCAGTTCTTC
J: TRBJ2-7; V: TRBV27; D: TRBD2; CDR3: CASSPPASGSFEQYF; DNA: TGTGCCAGCAGTCCCCCCGCTAGCGGGAGCTTCGAGCAGTACTTC
J: TRBJ1-4; V: TRBV7-8; D: TRBD1; CDR3: CASSAPGQWTEKLFF; DNA: TGTGCCAGCAGCGCGCCGGGACAGTGGACTGAAAAACTGTTTTTT
J: TRBJ2-7; V: TRBV28; D: -; CDR3: CASIRQVGPYEQYF; DNA: TGTGCCAGCATTCGACAGGTGGGCCCCTACGAGCAGTACTTC
J: TRBJ2-5; V: TRBV20-1; D: -; CDR3: CSARRQETQYF; DNA: TGCAGTGCTAGACGACAGGAGACCCAGTACTTC
J: TRBJ1-6; V: TRBV19; D: -; CDR3: CASSIGGQNNSPLHF; DNA: TGTGCCAGTAGTATAGGGGGGCAGAATAATTCACCCCTCCACTTT
J: TRBJ1-1; V: TRBV10-1; D: -; CDR3: CASSPASRLNTEAFF; DNA: TGCGCCAGCAGTCCCGCATCCAGGCTGAACACTGAAGCTTTCTTT